Below are 5 T cell receptor beta chains sequenced from a single sample in a study of Ad26.COV2.S vaccination and SARS-CoV-2 variants. Specified treatment: over 15 received Ad26.COV2.S at low or high dose, single or two shots; several received placebo; per-sample allocation not given. The study sampled participants on day 63 after the first vaccine or placebo injection. The table came from immunoSEQ multiplex PCR; TCRdb's copy has only in-frame clones and leaves some out. The sample contains roughly 270,000 clones, approximately 87% of which appear only once. The sequences come from peripheral blood, collected in a trial of Ad26.COV2.S vaccine versus placebo. These receptors were collected from a person between 18 and 65 years old who received the Ad26.COV2.S COVID-19 vaccine or a placebo.

The chain carries TRBV5-1 and TRBJ2-5; D is unresolved. The CDR3 covers 13 residues. Germline loops: CDR1 SGHRS, CDR2 YFSETQ. The ends were cut back, 4 bases at V and 0 bases at J, with 7 bases in the middle. This CDR3 reads CASSVGNQETQYF. CDR3 nucleotides: TGCGCCAGCAGCGTGGGGAACCAAGAGACCCAGTACTTC.

The V gene is TRBV13, the J gene TRBJ1-2; 9 nucleotides align to TRBD1. CDR3 length: 19 amino acids. V shed 2 bases, J shed 8 bases, and the junction held 21 bases outside the gene matches. The germline CDR1 and CDR2 sequences are PRHDT and FYEKMQ (reference sequence). The CDR3 DNA reads as TGTGCCAGCAGCTTACAATGGACAGGGGATCCCCAGGAGGATCGGGGCTACACCTTC. Translated, it gives CASSLQWTGDPQEDRGYTF.

This rearrangement joins TRBV5-4 to TRBJ1-2, with 11 positions matching TRBD1. V dropped 4 bases and J dropped 6; count of bases not matched to a gene: 5. The CDR3 covers 14 residues. The germline V gene has CDR1 SGHNT and CDR2 YYREEE (reference sequence). The CDR3 region is CASSRDRGIDGYTF. CDR3 coding DNA: TGTGCCAGCAGCCGGGACAGGGGGATTGATGGCTACACCTTC.

The chain employs TRBV10-3 and TRBJ2-1, with D unresolved. CDR3 length equals 19 residues. V gave up 0 bases and J gave up 0 bases, with 18 bases separating them. Germline values: CDR1 ENHRY, CDR2 SYGVKD. The CDR3 spells CAISESIQPARYSYNEQFF. CDR3 nucleotide sequence: TGTGCCATCAGTGAGTCGATACAGCCGGCACGCTACTCCTACAATGAGCAGTTCTTC.

The chain joins TRBV19 to TRBJ2-7; 8 bases match TRBD2. Germline lookup yields CDR1 LNHDA and CDR2 SQIVND (reference sequence). J was trimmed by 6 bases and V by 1 base; bases with no gene match: 5. There are 14 residues in the CDR3. The CDR3 here is CASSIAGGPGEQYF. The CDR3 DNA reads TGTGCCAGTAGTATAGCGGGGGGGCCCGGCGAGCAGTACTTC.